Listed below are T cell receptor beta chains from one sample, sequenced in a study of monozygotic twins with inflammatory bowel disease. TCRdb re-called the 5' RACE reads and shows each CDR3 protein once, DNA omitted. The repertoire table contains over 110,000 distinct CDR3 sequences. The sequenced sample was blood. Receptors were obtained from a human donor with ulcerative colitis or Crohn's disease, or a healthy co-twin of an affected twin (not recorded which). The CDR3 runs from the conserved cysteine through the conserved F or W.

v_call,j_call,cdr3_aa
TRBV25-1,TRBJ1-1,CASSESGGNTEAFF
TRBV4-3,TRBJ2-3,CASSQESGRGGDTQYF
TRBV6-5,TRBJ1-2,CASSLQGPYGYTF
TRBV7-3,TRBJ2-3,CASSPRQGSANTQYF
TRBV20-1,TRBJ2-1,CSAPNQGGGGYNEQFF
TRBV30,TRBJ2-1,CAWSVWGTGKYNEQFF
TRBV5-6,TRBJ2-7,CASSRTGATYEQYF
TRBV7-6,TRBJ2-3,CASSLNPDSPGARTQYF
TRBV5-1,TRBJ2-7,CASSRRVSYEQYF
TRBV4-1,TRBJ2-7,CASSQDLTSPLSYEQYF
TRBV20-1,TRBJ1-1,CSVRGGVHTEAFF
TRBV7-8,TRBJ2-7,CASRTGTASYEQYF
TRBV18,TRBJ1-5,CASSPQGVSGQPQHF
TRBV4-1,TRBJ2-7,CASSLLPPGQASYEQYF
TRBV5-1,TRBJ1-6,CASSLGTSTYNSPLHF
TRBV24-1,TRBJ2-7,CATSISFGAGHEQYF
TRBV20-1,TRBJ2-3,CSARGASTDTQYF
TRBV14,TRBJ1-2,CASSQVSRGASGYTF
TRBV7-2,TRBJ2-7,CASRSAPGTGEHEQYF
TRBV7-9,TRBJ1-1,CASSTNRASIGNTEAFF
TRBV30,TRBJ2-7,CAWSRQSRLSYEQYF
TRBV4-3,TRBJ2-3,CASSLSGPRARTDTQYF
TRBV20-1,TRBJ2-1,CSARDLGPNEQFF
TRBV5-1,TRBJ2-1,CASRSPGYNEQFF
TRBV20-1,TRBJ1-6,CSAKPVGPTHSPLHF
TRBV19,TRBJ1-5,CASSIAGLPGNQPQHF
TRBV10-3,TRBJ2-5,CAISDPRDSAWPETQYF
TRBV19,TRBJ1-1,CASSIQISRHGTWATEAFF
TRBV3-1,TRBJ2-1,CASSQGGGAYNEQFF
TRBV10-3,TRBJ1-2,CAISETDRGPNYGYTF
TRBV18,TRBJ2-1,CASHDTGRDNEQFF
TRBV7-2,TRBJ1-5,CASGKVNQPRHF
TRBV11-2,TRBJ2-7,CASSLEVITYEQYF
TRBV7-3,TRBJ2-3,CASSLRWATGTDTQYF
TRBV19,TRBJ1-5,CASQTGRRGNQPQHF
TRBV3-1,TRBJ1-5,CASSQDFRNQPQHF
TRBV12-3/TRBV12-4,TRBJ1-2,CASSPSGTGRYGYTF
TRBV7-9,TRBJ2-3,CASSLAAGDTQYF
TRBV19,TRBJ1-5,CASTPTENSNQPQHF
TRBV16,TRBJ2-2,CASSLQINSNTGELFF
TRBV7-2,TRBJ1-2,CASSPGIPTYGYTF
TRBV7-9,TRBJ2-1,CASSSTTGDADNEQFF
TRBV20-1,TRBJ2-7,CSARVGRVRVGYEQYF
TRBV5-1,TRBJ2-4,CASSFQGGKNIQYF
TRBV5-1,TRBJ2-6,CASSLGARSGANVLTF
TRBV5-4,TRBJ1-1,CASSLDATGWNTEAFF
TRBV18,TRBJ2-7,CASSLKREGSYEQYF
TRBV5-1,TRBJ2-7,CASRPEGQGTYEQYF
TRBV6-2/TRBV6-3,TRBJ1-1,CASSAGRKNMNTEAFF
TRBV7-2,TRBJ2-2,CASSRKAGTTNTGELFF
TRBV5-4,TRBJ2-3,CASSSRAGSEADTQYF
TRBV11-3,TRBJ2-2,CASSLVSGANTGELFF
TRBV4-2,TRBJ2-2,CASSQAGTGVTGELFF
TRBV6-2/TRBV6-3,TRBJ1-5,CASSLQYNSNQPQHF
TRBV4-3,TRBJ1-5,CASSQGRDRGPWGNQPQHF
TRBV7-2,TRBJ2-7,CASSPGFLAYEQYF
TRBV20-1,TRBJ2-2,CSASQPPGELFF
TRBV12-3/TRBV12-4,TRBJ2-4,CASSLAGGRPNIQYF
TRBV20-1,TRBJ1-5,CSARVMGVGNQPQHF
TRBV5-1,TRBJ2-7,CASSLDGGINEQYF